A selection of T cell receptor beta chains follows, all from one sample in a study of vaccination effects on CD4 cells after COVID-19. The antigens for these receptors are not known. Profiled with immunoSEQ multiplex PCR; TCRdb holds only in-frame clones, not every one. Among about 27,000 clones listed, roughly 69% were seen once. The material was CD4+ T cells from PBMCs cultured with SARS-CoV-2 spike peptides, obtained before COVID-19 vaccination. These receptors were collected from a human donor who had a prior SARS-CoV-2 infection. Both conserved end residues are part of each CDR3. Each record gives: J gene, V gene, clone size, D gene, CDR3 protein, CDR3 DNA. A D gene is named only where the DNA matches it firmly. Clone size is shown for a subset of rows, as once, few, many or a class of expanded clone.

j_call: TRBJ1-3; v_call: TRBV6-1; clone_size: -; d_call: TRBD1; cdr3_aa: CASSGHRDRGPFNSGNTIYF; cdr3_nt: TGTGCCAGCAGTGGACACCGGGACAGGGGGCCGTTCAACTCTGGAAACACCATATATTTT
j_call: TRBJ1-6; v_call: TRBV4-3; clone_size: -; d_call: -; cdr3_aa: CASSQVFGRNSPLHF; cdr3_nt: TGCGCCAGCAGCCAAGTATTCGGGAGGAATTCACCCCTCCACTTT
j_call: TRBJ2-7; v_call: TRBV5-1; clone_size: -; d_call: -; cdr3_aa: CASSLSPGQGNYEQYF; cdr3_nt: TGCGCCAGCAGCTTATCCCCCGGGCAGGGAAACTACGAGCAGTACTTC
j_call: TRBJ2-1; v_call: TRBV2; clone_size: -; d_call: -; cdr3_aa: CASKIGGGGNEQFF; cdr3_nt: TGTGCCAGCAAAATAGGCGGAGGGGGGAATGAGCAGTTCTTC
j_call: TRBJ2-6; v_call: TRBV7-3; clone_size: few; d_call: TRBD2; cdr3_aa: CASSLRGIAGSRSSGANVLTF; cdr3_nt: TGTGCCAGCAGCTTAAGGGGTATAGCGGGGTCACGGAGCTCTGGGGCCAACGTCCTGACTTTC
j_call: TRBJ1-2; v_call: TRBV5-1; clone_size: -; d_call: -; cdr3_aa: CASSFTANYGYTF; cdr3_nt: TGCGCCAGCAGCTTTACTGCTAACTATGGCTACACCTTC
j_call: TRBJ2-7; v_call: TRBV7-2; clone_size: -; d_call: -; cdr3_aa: CASSLMRQSEEQYF; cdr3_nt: TGTGCCAGCAGCTTAATGAGACAGTCAGAAGAGCAGTACTTC
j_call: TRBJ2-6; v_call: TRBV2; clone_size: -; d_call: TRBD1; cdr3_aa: CASYLGQTSGANVLTF; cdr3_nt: TGTGCCAGCTACCTGGGACAGACCTCTGGGGCCAACGTCCTGACTTTC
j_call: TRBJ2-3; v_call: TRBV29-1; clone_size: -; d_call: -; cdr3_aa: CSVAAHTQYF; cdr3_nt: TGCAGCGTTGCCGCCCATACGCAGTATTTT
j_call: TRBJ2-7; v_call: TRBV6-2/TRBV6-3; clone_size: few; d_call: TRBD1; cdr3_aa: CASSPDRAGAYEQYF; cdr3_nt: TGTGCCAGCAGCCCGGACAGGGCAGGAGCCTACGAGCAGTACTTC
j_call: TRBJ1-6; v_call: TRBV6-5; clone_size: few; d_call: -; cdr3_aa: CASSYIQGNYNSPLHF; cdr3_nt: TGTGCCAGCAGTTACATCCAAGGGAACTATAATTCACCCCTCCACTTT
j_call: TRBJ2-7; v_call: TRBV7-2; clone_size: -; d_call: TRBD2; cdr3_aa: CASSLKREFEQYF; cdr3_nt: TGTGCCAGCAGCTTGAAGCGGGAGTTCGAGCAGTACTTC
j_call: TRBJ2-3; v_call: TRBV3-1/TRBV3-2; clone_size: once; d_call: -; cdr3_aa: CASRRSGWGDTQYF; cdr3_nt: TGTGCCAGCAGACGCAGCGGGTGGGGAGATACGCAGTATTTT
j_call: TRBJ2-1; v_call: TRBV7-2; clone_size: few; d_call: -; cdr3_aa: CASSLEARRYNEQFF; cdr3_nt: TGTGCCAGCAGCTTAGAGGCTAGAAGGTACAATGAGCAGTTCTTC
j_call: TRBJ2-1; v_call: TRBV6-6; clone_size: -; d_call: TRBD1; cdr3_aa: CASSYSGTGGNNEQFF; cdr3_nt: TGTGCCAGCAGTTACTCGGGGACAGGGGGGAACAATGAGCAGTTCTTC
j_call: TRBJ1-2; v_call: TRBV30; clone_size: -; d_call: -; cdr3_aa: CARREQTFYGYTF; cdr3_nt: TGTGCCAGACGGGAACAGACCTTCTATGGCTACACCTTC
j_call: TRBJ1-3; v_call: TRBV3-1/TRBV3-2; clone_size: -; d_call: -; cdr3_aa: CASSAQDASGNTIYF; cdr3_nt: TGTGCCAGCAGCGCACAGGATGCCTCTGGAAACACCATATATTTT
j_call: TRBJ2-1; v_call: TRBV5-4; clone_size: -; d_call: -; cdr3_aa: CASSVGAPVGNEQFF; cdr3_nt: TGTGCCAGCAGCGTTGGCGCCCCGGTAGGAAATGAGCAGTTCTTC
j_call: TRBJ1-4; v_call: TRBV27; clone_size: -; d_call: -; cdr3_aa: CASSLFSSNEKLFF; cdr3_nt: TGTGCCAGCAGTTTATTTTCTAGTAATGAAAAACTGTTTTTT
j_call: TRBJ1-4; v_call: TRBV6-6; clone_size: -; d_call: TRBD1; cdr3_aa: CASSYTDREQLFF; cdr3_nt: TGTGCCAGCAGTTACACTGACAGGGAACAACTGTTTTTT
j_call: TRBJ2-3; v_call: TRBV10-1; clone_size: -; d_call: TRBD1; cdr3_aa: CASIFKTGGEGTDTQYF; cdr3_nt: TGCGCCAGCATTTTTAAGACAGGGGGGGAGGGCACAGATACGCAGTATTTT
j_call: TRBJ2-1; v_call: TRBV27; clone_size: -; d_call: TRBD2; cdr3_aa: CASSPGLAGGGGMFF; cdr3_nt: TGTGCCAGCAGTCCGGGACTAGCGGGGGGTGGGGGGATGTTCTTC
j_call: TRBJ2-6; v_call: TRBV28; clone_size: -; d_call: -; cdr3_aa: CASRTPGANVLTF; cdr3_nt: TGTGCCAGCCGGACACCTGGGGCCAACGTCCTGACTTTC
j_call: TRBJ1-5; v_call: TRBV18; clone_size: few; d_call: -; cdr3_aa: CASSLTGRRDQPQHF; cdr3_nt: TGTGCCAGCTCACTAACAGGGAGGCGAGATCAGCCCCAGCATTTT
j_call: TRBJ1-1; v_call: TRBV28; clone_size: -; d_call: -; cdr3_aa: CASSWGAGGFSEAFF; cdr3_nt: TGTGCCAGCAGTTGGGGTGCGGGGGGGTTCTCTGAAGCTTTCTTT
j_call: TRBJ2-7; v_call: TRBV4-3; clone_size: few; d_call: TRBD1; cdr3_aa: CASSQAAGQGREQYF; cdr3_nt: TGCGCCAGCAGCCAAGCTGCGGGACAGGGACGCGAGCAGTACTTC
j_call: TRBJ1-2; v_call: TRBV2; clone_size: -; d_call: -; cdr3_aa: CASKDSMGGYTF; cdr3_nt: TGTGCCAGCAAGGACTCGATGGGAGGCTACACCTTC
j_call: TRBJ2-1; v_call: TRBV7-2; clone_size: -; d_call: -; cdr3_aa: CASSFGRNNEQFF; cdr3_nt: TGTGCCAGCAGCTTCGGACGTAACAATGAGCAGTTCTTC
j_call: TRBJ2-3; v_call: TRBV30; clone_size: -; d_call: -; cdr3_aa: CAWSPALAGQVTDTQYF; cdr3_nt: TGTGCCTGGAGCCCCGCCCTAGCAGGTCAAGTCACAGATACGCAGTATTTT
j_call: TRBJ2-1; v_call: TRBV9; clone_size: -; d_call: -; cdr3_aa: CASSADGRGNEQFF; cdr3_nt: TGTGCCAGCAGCGCCGATGGCAGGGGCAATGAGCAGTTCTTC
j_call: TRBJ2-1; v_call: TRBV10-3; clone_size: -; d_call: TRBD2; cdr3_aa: CAIRLADEQFF; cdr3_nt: TGTGCCATCAGACTAGCGGATGAGCAGTTCTTC
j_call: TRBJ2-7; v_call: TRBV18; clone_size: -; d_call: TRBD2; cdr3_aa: CASSTSGRTSYEQYF; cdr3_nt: TGTGCCAGCTCAACAAGCGGGAGAACCTCCTACGAGCAGTACTTC
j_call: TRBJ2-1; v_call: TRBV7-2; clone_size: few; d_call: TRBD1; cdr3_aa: CASSLVPGQGAYWGFF; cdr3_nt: TGTGCCAGCAGCTTAGTTCCGGGACAGGGGGCATATTGGGGCTTCTTC
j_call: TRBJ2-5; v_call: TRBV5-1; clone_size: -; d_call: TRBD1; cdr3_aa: CASSLAGTGQETQYF; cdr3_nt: TGCGCCAGCAGCTTGGCTGGGACAGGACAAGAGACCCAGTACTTC
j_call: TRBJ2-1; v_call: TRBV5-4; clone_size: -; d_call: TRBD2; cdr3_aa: CASSPRLAGGDNEQFF; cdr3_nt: TGTGCCAGCAGCCCCCGACTAGCGGGGGGTGATAATGAGCAGTTCTTC
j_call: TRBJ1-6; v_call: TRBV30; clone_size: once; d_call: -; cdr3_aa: CAWSVLGVWSPLHF; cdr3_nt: TGTGCCTGGAGTGTACTAGGGGTTTGGTCACCCCTCCACTTT
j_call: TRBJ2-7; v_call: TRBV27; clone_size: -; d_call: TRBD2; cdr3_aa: CASSPTTSGRGEQYF; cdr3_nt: TGTGCCAGCAGCCCAACGACTAGCGGGAGGGGGGAGCAGTACTTC
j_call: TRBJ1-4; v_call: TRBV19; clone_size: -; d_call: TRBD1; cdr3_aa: CASTSLQQGAGEKLFF; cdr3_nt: TGTGCCAGTACCAGTCTCCAACAGGGGGCGGGGGAAAAACTGTTTTTT
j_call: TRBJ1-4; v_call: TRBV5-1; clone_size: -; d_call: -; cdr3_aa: CASSPQGSGEKLFF; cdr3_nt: TGCGCCAGCAGCCCTCAGGGGAGTGGGGAAAAACTGTTTTTT
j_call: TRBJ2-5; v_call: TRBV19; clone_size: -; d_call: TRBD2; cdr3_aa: CANTTAGERGGRETQYF; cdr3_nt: TGTGCCAATACAACAGCAGGCGAGCGGGGGGGCCGAGAGACCCAGTACTTC
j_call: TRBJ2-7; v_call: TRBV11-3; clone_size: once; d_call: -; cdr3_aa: CASSLDGDSYEQYF; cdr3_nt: TGTGCCAGCAGCTTAGACGGCGACAGCTACGAGCAGTACTTC
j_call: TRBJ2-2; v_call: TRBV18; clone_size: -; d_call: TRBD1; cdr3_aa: CASSPLTGGSNTGELFF; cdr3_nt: TGTGCCAGCTCACCACTGACAGGGGGGTCGAACACCGGGGAGCTGTTTTTT
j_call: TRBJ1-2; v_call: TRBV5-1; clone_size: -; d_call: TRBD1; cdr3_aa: CASSPRDRVYGYTF; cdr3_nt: TGCGCCAGCAGCCCTCGGGACAGGGTCTATGGCTACACCTTC
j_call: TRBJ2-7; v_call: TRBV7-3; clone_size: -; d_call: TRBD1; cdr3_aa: CASSLTDRLGDEQYF; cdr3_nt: TGTGCCAGCAGCCTAACGGACAGGCTGGGGGACGAGCAGTACTTC
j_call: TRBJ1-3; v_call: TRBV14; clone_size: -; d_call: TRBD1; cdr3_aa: CASSRQGYGNTIYF; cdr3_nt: TGTGCCAGCAGCCGACAGGGTTACGGAAACACCATATATTTT
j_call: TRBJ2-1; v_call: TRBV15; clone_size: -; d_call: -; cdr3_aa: CATSRTERNEQFF; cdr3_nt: TGTGCCACCAGCAGGACAGAAAGAAATGAGCAGTTCTTC
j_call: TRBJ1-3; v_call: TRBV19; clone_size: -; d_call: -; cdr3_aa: CASSNRVLYGNTIYF; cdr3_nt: TGTGCCAGTAGTAACAGGGTTCTCTACGGAAACACCATATATTTT
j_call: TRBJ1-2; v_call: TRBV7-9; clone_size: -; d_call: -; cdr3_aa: CASSPIGTAPWYGYTF; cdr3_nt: TGTGCCAGCAGCCCGATAGGAACGGCTCCTTGGTATGGCTACACCTTC
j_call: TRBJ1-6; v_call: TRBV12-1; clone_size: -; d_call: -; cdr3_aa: CASSSRGQDDNSPLHF; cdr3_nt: TGTGCCAGCAGCTCAAGAGGACAGGACGATAATTCACCCCTCCACTTT
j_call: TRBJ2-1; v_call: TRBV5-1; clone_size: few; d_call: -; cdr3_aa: CASSTGTGSYNEQFF; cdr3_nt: TGCGCCAGCAGTACAGGGACTGGATCCTACAATGAGCAGTTCTTC
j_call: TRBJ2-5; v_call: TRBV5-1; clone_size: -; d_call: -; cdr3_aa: CASSSWQLGETQYF; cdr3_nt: TGCGCCAGCAGCTCATGGCAGCTTGGGGAGACCCAGTACTTC
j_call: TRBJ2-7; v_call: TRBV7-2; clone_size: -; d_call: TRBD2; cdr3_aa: CASSLVVSGGTVYEQYF; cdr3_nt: TGTGCCAGCAGCTTAGTAGTATCGGGGGGAACTGTCTACGAGCAGTACTTC
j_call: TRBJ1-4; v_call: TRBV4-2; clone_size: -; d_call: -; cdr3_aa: CASSQEGSGTNEKLFF; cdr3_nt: TGTGCCAGCAGCCAAGAGGGCTCGGGAACTAATGAAAAACTGTTTTTT
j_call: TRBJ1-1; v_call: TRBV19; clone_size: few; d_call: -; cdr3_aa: CASSQLASEAFF; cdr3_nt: TGTGCCAGTAGTCAGTTGGCGTCTGAAGCTTTCTTT
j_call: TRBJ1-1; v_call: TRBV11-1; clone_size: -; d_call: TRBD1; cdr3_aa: CASSLTGGGGNTEAFF; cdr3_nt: TGTGCCAGCAGCTTAACAGGGGGCGGTGGGAACACTGAAGCTTTCTTT
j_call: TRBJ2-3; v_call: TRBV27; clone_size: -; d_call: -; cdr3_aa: CASSVGASPSTDTQYF; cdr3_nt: TGTGCCAGCAGTGTAGGGGCCAGCCCCAGCACAGATACGCAGTATTTT
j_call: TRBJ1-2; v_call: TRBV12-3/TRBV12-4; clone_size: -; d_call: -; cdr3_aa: CASSFTGPDPIF; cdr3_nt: TGTGCCAGCAGTTTCACGGGCCCCGACCCAATCTTC